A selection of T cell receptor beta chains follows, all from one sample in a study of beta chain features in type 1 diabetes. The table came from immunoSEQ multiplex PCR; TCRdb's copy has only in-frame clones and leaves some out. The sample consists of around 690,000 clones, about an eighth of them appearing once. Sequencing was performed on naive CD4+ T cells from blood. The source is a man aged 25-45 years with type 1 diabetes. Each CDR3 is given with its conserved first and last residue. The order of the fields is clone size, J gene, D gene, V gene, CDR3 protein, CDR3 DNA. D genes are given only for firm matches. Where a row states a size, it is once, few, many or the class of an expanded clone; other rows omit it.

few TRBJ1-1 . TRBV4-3 CASSQSTQNTEAFF TGCGCCAGCAGCCAATCGACACAGAACACTGAAGCTTTCTTT
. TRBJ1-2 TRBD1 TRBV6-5 CASRATGANYGYTF TGTGCCAGCAGGGCGACAGGGGCTAACTATGGCTACACCTTC
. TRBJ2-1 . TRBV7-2 CASSKVGDEQFF TGTGCCAGCAGCAAGGTGGGGGATGAGCAGTTCTTC
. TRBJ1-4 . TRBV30 CAWKGKATNEKLFF TGTGCCTGGAAAGGGAAGGCAACTAATGAAAAACTGTTTTTT
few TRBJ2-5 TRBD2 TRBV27 CASSLGLVETQYF TGTGCCAGCAGTTTGGGACTAGTAGAGACCCAGTACTTC
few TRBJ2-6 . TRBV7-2 CASSLHRTGANVLTF TGTGCCAGCAGCCTCCACAGGACGGGGGCCAACGTCCTGACTTTC
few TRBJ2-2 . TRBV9 CASSPVQNTGELFF TGTGCCAGCTCCCCCGTACAGAACACCGGGGAGCTGTTTTTT
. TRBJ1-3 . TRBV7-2 CASSLGVSGNTIYF TGTGCCAGCAGCTTAGGCGTATCCGGAAACACCATATATTTT
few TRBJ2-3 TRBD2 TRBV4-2 CASSQESHSGGASTDTQYF TGTGCCAGCAGCCAAGAATCCCACTCGGGGGGAGCGAGCACAGATACGCAGTATTTT
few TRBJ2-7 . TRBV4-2 CASSLLSEGRYEQYF TGTGCCAGCAGCCTTCTCTCGGAGGGACGCTACGAGCAGTACTTC
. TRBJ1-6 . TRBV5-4 CASSDRNSPLHF TGTGCCAGCAGCGATCGGAATTCACCCCTCCACTTT
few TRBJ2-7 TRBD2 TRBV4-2 CASSQEEQRGTYEQYF TGTGCCAGCAGCCAAGAAGAACAGCGGGGGACCTACGAGCAGTACTTC
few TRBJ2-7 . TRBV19 CATERGHYEQYF TGTGCCACGGAACGGGGACACTACGAGCAGTACTTC
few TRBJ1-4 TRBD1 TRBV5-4 CASSSDRVSEKLFF TGTGCCAGCAGCTCAGACAGGGTCAGCGAAAAACTGTTTTTT
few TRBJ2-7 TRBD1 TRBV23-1 CASSQWDRGSSYEQYF TGCGCCAGCAGTCAATGGGACAGGGGGTCCTCCTACGAGCAGTACTTC
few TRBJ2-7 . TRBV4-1 CASSQDHRDFSSFSYEQYF TGCGCCAGCAGCCAAGATCACCGGGACTTCTCAAGCTTCTCCTACGAGCAGTACTTC
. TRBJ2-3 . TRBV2 CASILAETTDTQYF TGTGCCAGCATCTTAGCGGAAACAACAGATACGCAGTATTTT
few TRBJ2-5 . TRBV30 CAWSANRGVGEQYF TGTGCCTGGAGCGCCAACCGCGGGGTAGGAGAGCAGTACTTC
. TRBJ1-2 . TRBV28 CASSLNGDGYTF TGTGCCAGCAGTTTAAACGGGGATGGCTACACCTTC
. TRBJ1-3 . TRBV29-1 CSAATGNSGNTIYF TGCAGCGCCGCAACAGGGAACTCTGGAAACACCATATATTTT
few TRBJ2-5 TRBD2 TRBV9 CASSVGTSGEGETQYF TGTGCCAGCAGCGTAGGAACTAGCGGGGAGGGGGAGACCCAGTACTTC
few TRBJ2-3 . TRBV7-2 CASSNSGQGSDTQYF TGTGCCAGCAGTAACAGTGGGCAGGGATCAGATACGCAGTATTTT
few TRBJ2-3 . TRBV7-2 CASSFSVDTQYF TGTGCCAGCAGCTTTTCCGTAGATACGCAGTATTTT
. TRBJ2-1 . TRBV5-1 CASSYGQSSYNEQFF TGCGCCAGCAGCTATGGACAGTCCTCCTACAATGAGCAGTTCTTC
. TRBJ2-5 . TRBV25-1 CASKYPARGMETQYF TGTGCCAGCAAATACCCAGCCCGGGGGATGGAGACCCAGTACTTC
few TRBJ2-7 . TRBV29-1 CSAYSGSEQYF TGCAGCGCCTATTCAGGGTCCGAGCAGTACTTC
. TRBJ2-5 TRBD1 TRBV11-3 CASSIRGRETQYF TGTGCCAGCAGCATAAGGGGGCGGGAGACCCAGTACTTC
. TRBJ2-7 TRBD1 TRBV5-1 CASTPGQGAYEQYF TGCGCCAGCACCCCGGGACAGGGGGCTTACGAGCAGTACTTC
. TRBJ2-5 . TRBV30 CAWRLSGSWGETQYF TGTGCCTGGCGTCTTTCCGGGTCCTGGGGAGAGACCCAGTACTTC